Listed below are T cell receptor beta chains from one sample, sequenced in a study of blood T cell repertoires in COVID-19. Generated by immunoSEQ multiplex PCR, the TCRdb table keeps only in-frame clones and is missing some. The sample lists a few hundred thousand clones; nearly 90% were seen once. Sequences were obtained from PBMCs or T cells enriched from blood (not recorded which). These receptors all come from a man aged 25 to 40 who had been exposed to COVID-19. CDR3s include the opening cysteine and the closing phenylalanine or tryptophan. The D gene is left open where the match is weak. Some rows have no size entry. The others give once, few or many, or a class for an expanded clone.

clone_size d_call j_call v_call cdr3_nt cdr3_aa
NA TRBD1 TRBJ1-2 TRBV10-3 TGTGCCATCAGTGAGCCTCCGGGACAGGGGTGGGGCTACACCTTC CAISEPPGQGWGYTF
NA NA TRBJ1-6 TRBV14 TGTGCCAGCAGCCAAGATGACCGGGATAATTCACCCCTCCACTTT CASSQDDRDNSPLHF
NA NA TRBJ2-5 TRBV7-2 TGTGCCAGCAGCTTAGCCGCGTCTTTTCAAGAGACCCAGTACTTC CASSLAASFQETQYF
NA TRBD1 TRBJ2-1 TRBV9 TGTGCCAGCAGCGTAGATGGACAGGGTTACAATGAGCAGTTCTTC CASSVDGQGYNEQFF
NA TRBD2 TRBJ2-5 TRBV5-1 TGCGCCAGCAGCTTGGAAGCCCTCCTCACTAGCGGGGTACAAGAGACCCAGTACTTC CASSLEALLTSGVQETQYF
NA NA TRBJ1-2 TRBV27 TGTGCCAGCAGGCCGGGGGGGTTAAATGGCTACACCTTC CASRPGGLNGYTF
NA NA TRBJ2-2 TRBV11-3 TGTGCCAGCAGCAGGGACTACACCGGGGAGCTGTTTTTT CASSRDYTGELFF
NA TRBD1 TRBJ2-2 TRBV7-2 TGTGCCAGCAGCGACCGACAGGGGGGAGCCGGGGAGCTGTTTTTT CASSDRQGGAGELFF
NA NA TRBJ2-7 TRBV27 TGTGCCAGCAGACTAGGGGGGACAGATAGCTCCTACGAGCAGTACTTC CASRLGGTDSSYEQYF
NA TRBD2 TRBJ2-3 TRBV4-1 TGCGCCAGCAGCCAGAAGCGGGGGTCTAGCACAGATACGCAGTATTTT CASSQKRGSSTDTQYF
NA NA TRBJ1-1 TRBV12-3/TRBV12-4 TGTGCCAGCAGTTCCAGGGAGAACACTGAAGCTTTCTTT CASSSRENTEAFF
NA NA TRBJ1-6 TRBV5-4 TGTGCCAGCAGCCAGCTCGGGGGAAAAATTGGTTCACCCCTCCACTTT CASSQLGGKIGSPLHF
NA NA TRBJ2-7 TRBV6-2/TRBV6-3 TGTGCCAGCAGTTACTCCAAAACAGGGAAAATTAGTTTGGTCTACGAGCAGTACTTC CASSYSKTGKISLVYEQYF
NA NA TRBJ1-3 TRBV13 TGTGCCAGCAGCTTAGAACCGAGAGCTGGAAACACCATATATTTT CASSLEPRAGNTIYF
NA TRBD1 TRBJ1-2 TRBV19 TGTGCTTCGACGGACAGGGGAAGCGAAGGCTACACCTTC CASTDRGSEGYTF
NA NA TRBJ2-7 TRBV3-1/TRBV3-2 TGTGCCAGCAGTCTATCCCAGGCCAGTGTCTACGAGCAGTACTTC CASSLSQASVYEQYF
NA NA TRBJ2-2 TRBV5-1 TGCGCCAGCAGCTTGGAGGCGGCGGGGCCCACGGGCGGGGAGCTGTTTTTT CASSLEAAGPTGGELFF
NA NA TRBJ2-3 TRBV6-5 TGTGCCAGCAGTAGGACAGAGGGAGGACTAGTGTACTATTTT CASSRTEGGLVYYF
NA TRBD1 TRBJ2-2 TRBV15 TGTGCCACCAGCAGAGTGGGCACAGGGGTATTTGGGGAGCTGTTTTTT CATSRVGTGVFGELFF
few TRBD1 TRBJ1-4 TRBV12-5 TGTGCTAGTGGTTTAGTGACAGGGCGATCAGAAAAACTGTTTTTT CASGLVTGRSEKLFF
NA TRBD2 TRBJ2-7 TRBV5-4 TGTGCCAGCAGCCTCGGGGGGGGGAACTACGAGCAGTACTTC CASSLGGGNYEQYF
NA TRBD2 TRBJ2-3 TRBV5-1 TGCGCCAGCAGCTTAACCGGACTAGCGGGGGTGGATACGCAGTATTTT CASSLTGLAGVDTQYF
NA NA TRBJ2-7 TRBV10-3 TGTGCCATCAGACAGAATTTCTACGAGCAGTACTTC CAIRQNFYEQYF
NA TRBD1 TRBJ1-1 TRBV20-1 TGCAGTGCTAGTCACCCAGGGGGGACTGAAGCTTTCTTT CSASHPGGTEAFF
NA NA TRBJ2-1 TRBV4-2 TGTGCCAGCAGCCAAGATGTCGCCCCTGACGGAGAGGATGAGCAGTTCTTC CASSQDVAPDGEDEQFF
many TRBD2 TRBJ2-1 TRBV6-2/TRBV6-3 TGTGCCAGCAGTATAGCGGGGGTGGTCGATGAGCAGTTCTTC CASSIAGVVDEQFF
NA TRBD2 TRBJ2-3 TRBV19 TGTGCCAGTAGCCCTACTAGCGGGGCCACAGATACGCAGTATTTT CASSPTSGATDTQYF
NA NA TRBJ1-5 TRBV6-4 TGTGCCACCCGAAGACCCGGGAATCAGCCCCAGCATTTT CATRRPGNQPQHF
NA TRBD1 TRBJ1-6 TRBV12-5 TGTGCTAGTGGTTTGGGACAGGGGAGTATCAATTCACCCCTCCACTTT CASGLGQGSINSPLHF
NA NA TRBJ2-1 TRBV6-5 TGTGCCAGCAGCCAAAAGGCGGGCGGTGAGCAGTTCTTC CASSQKAGGEQFF
once TRBD1 TRBJ2-3 TRBV9 TGTGCCAGCAGCGCTCAGACAGGGGGCTGGACAGATACGCAGTATTTT CASSAQTGGWTDTQYF
NA NA TRBJ1-2 TRBV19 TGTGCCAGTAGTATAAGGGGCGCAGAACCAGGCTACACCTTC CASSIRGAEPGYTF
NA NA TRBJ2-6 TRBV4-2 TGTGCCAGCAGCCAAGATCTGACTTCTGGGGCCAACGTCCTGACTTTC CASSQDLTSGANVLTF
NA TRBD1 TRBJ2-3 TRBV7-2 TGTGCCAGCAGCTTACAGACAGGGGGTTTGCAAGATACGCAGTATTTT CASSLQTGGLQDTQYF
NA TRBD1 TRBJ1-4 TRBV27 TGTGCCAGCAGCAAGGACAGGGTATTACTTGGGGCTAATGAAAAACTGTTTTTT CASSKDRVLLGANEKLFF
once TRBD2 TRBJ2-1 TRBV7-2 TGTGCCAGCAGCTTTCGGAGATCAGCGGGGACCAATGAGCAGTTCTTC CASSFRRSAGTNEQFF